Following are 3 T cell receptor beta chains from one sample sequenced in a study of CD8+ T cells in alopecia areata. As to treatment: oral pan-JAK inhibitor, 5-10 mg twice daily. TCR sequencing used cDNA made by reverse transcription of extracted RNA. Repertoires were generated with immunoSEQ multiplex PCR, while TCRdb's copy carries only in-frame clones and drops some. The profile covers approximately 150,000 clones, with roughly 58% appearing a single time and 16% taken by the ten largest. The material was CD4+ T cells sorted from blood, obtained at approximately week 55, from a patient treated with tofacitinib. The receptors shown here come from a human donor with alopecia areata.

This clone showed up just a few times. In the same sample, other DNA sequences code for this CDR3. CDR3: CASSLGQQETQYF. The DNA of the CDR3 is TGCGCCAGCAGCTTGGGACAGCAAGAGACCCAGTACTTC. The chain carries TRBV5-1 and TRBJ2-5, with D perhaps TRBD1 (5 bases). This CDR3 comprises 13 residues. Trimming pared 0 bases from V and 2 bases from J, leaving 5 bases between. Looked up from germline, CDR1 is SGHRS and CDR2 is YFSETQ.

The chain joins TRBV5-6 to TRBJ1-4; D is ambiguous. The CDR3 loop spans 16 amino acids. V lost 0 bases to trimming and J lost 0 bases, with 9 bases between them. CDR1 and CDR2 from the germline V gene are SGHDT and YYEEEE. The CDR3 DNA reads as TGTGCCAGCAGCTTGGGACCAATTTCAACTAATGAAAAACTGTTTTTT. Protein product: CASSLGPISTNEKLFF.

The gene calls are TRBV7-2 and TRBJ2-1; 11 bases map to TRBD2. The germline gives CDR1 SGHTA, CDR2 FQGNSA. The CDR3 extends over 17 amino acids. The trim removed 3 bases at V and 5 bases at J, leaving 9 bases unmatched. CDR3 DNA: TGTGCCAGCAGCTTTAGCGGGGGGGCTAACAGGGACAATGAGCAGTTCTTC. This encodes CASSFSGGANRDNEQFF.